This T cell receptor beta chain was captured in a study of a mutant IDH1 vaccine in newly diagnosed glioma. Germline CDR1 reads SGHTA; CDR2 reads FQGNSA. V was clipped by 5 bases and J by 6 bases, with 12 bases between them. CDR3 size: 13 residues. Time point: baseline, week 1 (first vaccination visit). Treatment denoted: pre-vaccination baseline after standard-of-care therapy. Each astrocytoma in the donors was new, WHO grade 3 or 4, IDH1-mutant and ATRX-lost. TCRdb's table, derived via immunoSEQ multiplex PCR, lists solely in-frame clones and lacks some. The sample records about 98,000 clones, approximately 90% being singletons.

This TCR came from a woman aged 50 to 60 with glioma. The chain recombines TRBV7-2 with TRBJ2-3; maybe TRBD2 (5 bases). Sequencing was performed on PBMCs, taken from a glioma patient treated with radiotherapy, temozolomide or both. The CDR3 protein is CASSRQRMDTQYF. The CDR3 DNA is TGTGCCAGCAGCCGTCAGCGGATGGATACGCAGTATTTT.